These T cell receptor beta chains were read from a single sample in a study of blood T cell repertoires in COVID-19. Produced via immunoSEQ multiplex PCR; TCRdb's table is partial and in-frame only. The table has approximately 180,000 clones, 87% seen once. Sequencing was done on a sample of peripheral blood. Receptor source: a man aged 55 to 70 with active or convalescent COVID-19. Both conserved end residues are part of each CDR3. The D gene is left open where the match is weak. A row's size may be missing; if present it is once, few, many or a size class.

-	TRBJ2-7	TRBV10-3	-	TGTGCCATCAGTGAGTCGACTCAGGGTCCTGGGGAGCAGTACTTC	CAISESTQGPGEQYF
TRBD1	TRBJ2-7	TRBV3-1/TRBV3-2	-	TGTGCCAGCAGCCAGGCGGACAGGGGGCCCTACGAGCAGTACTTC	CASSQADRGPYEQYF
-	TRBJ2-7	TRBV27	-	TGTGCCAGCAGTTCATATGATAGAACCTACGAGCAGTACTTC	CASSSYDRTYEQYF
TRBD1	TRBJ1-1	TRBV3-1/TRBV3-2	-	TGTGCCAGCAGCCAAGGGACAGGGAGCACTGAAGCTTTCTTT	CASSQGTGSTEAFF
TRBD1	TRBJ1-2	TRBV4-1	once	TGCGCCAGCAGCCAAGGATTGACAGGGAACTATGGCTACACCTTC	CASSQGLTGNYGYTF
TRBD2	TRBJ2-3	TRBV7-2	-	TGTGCCAGCAGCCCGGGGGGGGGCACAGATACGCAGTATTTT	CASSPGGGTDTQYF
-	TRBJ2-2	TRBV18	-	TGTGCCAGCTCCCGACGGGGGGCAGCCTCGAACTCCGGGGAGCTGTTTTTT	CASSRRGAASNSGELFF
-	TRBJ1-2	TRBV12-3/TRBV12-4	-	TGTGCCAGCAGCGTCGGGGGGTATGGCTACACCTTC	CASSVGGYGYTF
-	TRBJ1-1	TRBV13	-	TGTGCCAGCAGCTCTGTTCAGGGAACTGAAGCTTTCTTT	CASSSVQGTEAFF
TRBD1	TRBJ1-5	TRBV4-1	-	TGCGCCAGCAGCCTGACTTACGACAGGGTACAGCCCCAGCATTTT	CASSLTYDRVQPQHF
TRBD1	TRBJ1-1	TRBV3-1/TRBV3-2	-	TGTGCCAGCAGCGACAGGGGACTGAACACTGAAGCTTTCTTT	CASSDRGLNTEAFF
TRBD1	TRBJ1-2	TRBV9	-	TGTGCCAGCAGCGTCCAGGGGGCGCAGGTCTATGGCTACACCTTC	CASSVQGAQVYGYTF
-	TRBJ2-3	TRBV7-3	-	TGTGCCAGCAGCCCCCACAGGGAGGATACGCAGTATTTT	CASSPHREDTQYF
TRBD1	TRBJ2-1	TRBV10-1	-	TGCGCCAGCAGTGACGGGACAGTCTCCTACAATGAGCAGTTCTTC	CASSDGTVSYNEQFF
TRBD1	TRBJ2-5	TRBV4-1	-	TGCGCCAGCAGCCCGGGACAGGGGGCGGAGACCCAGTACTTC	CASSPGQGAETQYF
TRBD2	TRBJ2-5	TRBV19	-	TGTGCCAGTAGTATCACCGGGACTAGGCAAGAGACCCAGTACTTC	CASSITGTRQETQYF
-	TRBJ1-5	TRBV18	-	TGTGCCAGCTCACCGGGGGGGAATCAGCCCCAGCATTTT	CASSPGGNQPQHF
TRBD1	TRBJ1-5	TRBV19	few	TGTGCCAGTAGTATCTCCCTACCGGGACAGGGAAATCAGCCCCAGCATTTT	CASSISLPGQGNQPQHF
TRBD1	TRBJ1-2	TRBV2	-	TGTGCCAGCAGTGGAGGGACAGGGGGTGGCTACACCTTC	CASSGGTGGGYTF
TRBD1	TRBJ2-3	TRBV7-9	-	TGTGCCAGCAGCCCGGGACAGGGGAAGGGAGATACGCAGTATTTT	CASSPGQGKGDTQYF
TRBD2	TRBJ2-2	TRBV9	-	TGTTCTACTAGCGGGGGGCCAGACACCGGGGAGCTGTTTTTT	CSTSGGPDTGELFF
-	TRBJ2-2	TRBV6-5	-	TGTGCCAGCAGCCCAGGGGGGTACACCGGGGAGCTGTTTTTT	CASSPGGYTGELFF
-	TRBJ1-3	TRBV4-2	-	TGTGCCAGCAGCCAAGAGGGGCAGAAGGGAAGGACCATATATTTT	CASSQEGQKGRTIYF
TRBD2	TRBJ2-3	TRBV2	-	TGTGCCAGCAGTCGCGTTACTAGCGGGGGGGCAGATACGCAGTATTTT	CASSRVTSGGADTQYF
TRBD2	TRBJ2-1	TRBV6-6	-	TGTGCCAGCAGTTTTACTAGCGGTGAATACAATGAGCAGTTCTTC	CASSFTSGEYNEQFF
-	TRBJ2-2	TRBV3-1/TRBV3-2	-	TGTGCCAGCAGCCAAGTTCGGGTCGGGGAGCTGTTTTTT	CASSQVRVGELFF
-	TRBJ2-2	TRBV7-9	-	TGTGCCAGCAGCTTTGTAGTGTCGAACACCGGGGAGCTGTTTTTT	CASSFVVSNTGELFF
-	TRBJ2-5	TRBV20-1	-	TGCAGTGCTAGTCCAGGGGAAGAGACCCAGTACTTC	CSASPGEETQYF
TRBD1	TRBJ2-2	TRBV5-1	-	TGCGCCAGCAGCCCACAGGGGCCCTACACCGGGGAGCTGTTTTTT	CASSPQGPYTGELFF
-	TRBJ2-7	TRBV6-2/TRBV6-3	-	TGTGCCAGCAGTTACGGAGGGAAGGAGCAGTACTTC	CASSYGGKEQYF
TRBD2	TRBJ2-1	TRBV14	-	TGTGCCAGCAGCCAAAGACTAGCGGGTGAGGATGAGCAGTTCTTC	CASSQRLAGEDEQFF
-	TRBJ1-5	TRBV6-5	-	TGTGCCAGCAGTTACGCATCAGGGCGGTCCAATCAGCCCCAGCATTTT	CASSYASGRSNQPQHF
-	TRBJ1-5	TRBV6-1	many	TGTGCCAGCAGTGATGGAGCGGGGATTTATCAGCCCCAGCATTTT	CASSDGAGIYQPQHF
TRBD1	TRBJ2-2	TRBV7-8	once	TGTGCCAGCAGCTTAGACAGGGGAGACACCGGGGAGCTGTTTTTT	CASSLDRGDTGELFF
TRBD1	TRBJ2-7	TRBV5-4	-	TGTGCCAGCAGCCTCTCGACAGGGATGGTGTACGAGCAGTACTTC	CASSLSTGMVYEQYF
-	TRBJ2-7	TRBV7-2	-	TGTGCCAGCAGCTTAGTGGAGTCCTACGAGCAGTACTTC	CASSLVESYEQYF
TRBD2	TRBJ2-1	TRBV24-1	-	TGTGCCACCAGTGATCGGACTAGCCGGAATGAGCAGTTCTTC	CATSDRTSRNEQFF
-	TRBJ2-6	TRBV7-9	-	TGTGCCAGCAGCTTAGCGCGGGGCAGGACTGGGGCCAACGTCCTGACTTTC	CASSLARGRTGANVLTF
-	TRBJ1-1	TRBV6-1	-	TGTGCCAGCAGTGAAGCGCCATACAGGGAAGCTTTCTTT	CASSEAPYREAFF
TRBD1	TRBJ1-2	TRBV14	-	TGTGCCAGCAGCGTCCGGGACAGGGTTAACTATGGCTACACCTTC	CASSVRDRVNYGYTF
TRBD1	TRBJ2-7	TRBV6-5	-	TGTGCCAGCAGCTGGACAGGGAGATCCTACGAGCAGTACTTC	CASSWTGRSYEQYF
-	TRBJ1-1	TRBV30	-	TGTGCCTGGGGGGAACAGGGGAACACTGAAGCTTTCTTT	CAWGEQGNTEAFF
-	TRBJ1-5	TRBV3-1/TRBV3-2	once	TGTGCCAGCAGCCAAGATGCGGATCAGCCCCAGCATTTT	CASSQDADQPQHF
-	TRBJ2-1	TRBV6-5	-	TGTGCCAGCAGTTACTCTGGAGACAATGAGCAGTTCTTC	CASSYSGDNEQFF
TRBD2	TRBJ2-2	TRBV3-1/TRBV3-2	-	TGTGCCAGCAGCCTCAGCGGGGGAACCCACACCGGGGAGCTGTTTTTT	CASSLSGGTHTGELFF
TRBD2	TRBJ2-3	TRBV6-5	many	TGTGCCAGCAGTTACTCGGGGACTAGTATAGATACGCAGTATTTT	CASSYSGTSIDTQYF
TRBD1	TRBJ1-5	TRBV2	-	TGTGCCAGCAGTGGTGGCAGGGGGTACTATCAGCCCCAGCATTTT	CASSGGRGYYQPQHF
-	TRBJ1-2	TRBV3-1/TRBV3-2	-	TGTGCCAGCAGCCAGGGAGGGGCGCGAGGCTACACCTTC	CASSQGGARGYTF